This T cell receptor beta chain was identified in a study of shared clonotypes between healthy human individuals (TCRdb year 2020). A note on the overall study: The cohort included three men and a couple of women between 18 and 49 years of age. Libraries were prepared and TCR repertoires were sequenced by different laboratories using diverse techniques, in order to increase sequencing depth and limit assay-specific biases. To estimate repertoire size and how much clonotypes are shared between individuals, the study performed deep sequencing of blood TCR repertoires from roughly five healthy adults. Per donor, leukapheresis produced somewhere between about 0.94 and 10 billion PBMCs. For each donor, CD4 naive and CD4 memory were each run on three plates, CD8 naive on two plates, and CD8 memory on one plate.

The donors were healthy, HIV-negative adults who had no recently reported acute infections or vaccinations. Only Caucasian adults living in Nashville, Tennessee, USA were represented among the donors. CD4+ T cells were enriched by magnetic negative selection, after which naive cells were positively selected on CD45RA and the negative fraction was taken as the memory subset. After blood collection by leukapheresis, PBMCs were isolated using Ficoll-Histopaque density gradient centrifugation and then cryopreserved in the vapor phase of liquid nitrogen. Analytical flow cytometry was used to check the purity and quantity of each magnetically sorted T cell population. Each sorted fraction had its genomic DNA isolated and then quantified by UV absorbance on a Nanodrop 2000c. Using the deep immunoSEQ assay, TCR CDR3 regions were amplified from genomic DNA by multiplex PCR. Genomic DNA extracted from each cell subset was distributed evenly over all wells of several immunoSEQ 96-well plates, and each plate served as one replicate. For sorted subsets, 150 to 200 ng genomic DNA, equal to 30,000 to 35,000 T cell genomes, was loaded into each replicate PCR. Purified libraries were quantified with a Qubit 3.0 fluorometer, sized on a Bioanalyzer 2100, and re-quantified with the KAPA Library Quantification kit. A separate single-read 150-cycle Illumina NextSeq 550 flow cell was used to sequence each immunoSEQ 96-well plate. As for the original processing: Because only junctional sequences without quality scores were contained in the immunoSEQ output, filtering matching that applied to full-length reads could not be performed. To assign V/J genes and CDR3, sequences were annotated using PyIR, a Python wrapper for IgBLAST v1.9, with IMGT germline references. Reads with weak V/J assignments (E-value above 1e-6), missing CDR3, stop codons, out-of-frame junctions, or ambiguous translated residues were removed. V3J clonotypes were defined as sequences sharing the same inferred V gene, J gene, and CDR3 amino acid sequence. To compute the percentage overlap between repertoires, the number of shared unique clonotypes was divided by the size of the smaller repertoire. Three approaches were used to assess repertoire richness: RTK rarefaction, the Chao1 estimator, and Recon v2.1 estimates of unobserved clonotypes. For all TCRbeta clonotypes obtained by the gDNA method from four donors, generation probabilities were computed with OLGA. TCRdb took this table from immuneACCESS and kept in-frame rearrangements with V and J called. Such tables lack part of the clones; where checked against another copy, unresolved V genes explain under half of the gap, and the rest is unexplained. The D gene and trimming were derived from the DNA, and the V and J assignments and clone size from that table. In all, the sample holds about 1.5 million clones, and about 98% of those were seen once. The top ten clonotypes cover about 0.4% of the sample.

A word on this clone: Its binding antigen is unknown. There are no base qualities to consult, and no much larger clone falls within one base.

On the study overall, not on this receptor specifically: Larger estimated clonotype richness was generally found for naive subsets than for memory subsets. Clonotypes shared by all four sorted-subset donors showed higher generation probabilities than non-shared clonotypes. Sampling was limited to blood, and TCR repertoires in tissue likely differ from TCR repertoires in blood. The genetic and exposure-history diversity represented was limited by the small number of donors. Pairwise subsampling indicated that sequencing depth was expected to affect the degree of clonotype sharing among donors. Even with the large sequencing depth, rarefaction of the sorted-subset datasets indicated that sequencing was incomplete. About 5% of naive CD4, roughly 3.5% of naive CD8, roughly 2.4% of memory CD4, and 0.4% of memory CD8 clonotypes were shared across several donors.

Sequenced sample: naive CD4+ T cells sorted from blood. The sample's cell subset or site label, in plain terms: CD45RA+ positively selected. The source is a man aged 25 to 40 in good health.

The encoded CDR3 is CASSSGQGASYEQYF. The nucleotides read TGCGCCAGCAGCTCGGGACAGGGGGCATCCTACGAGCAGTACTTC. The sequence joins TRBV5-1 to TRBJ2-7; TRBD1 matches 12 bases in the middle. Sequences SGHRS (CDR1) and YFSETQ (CDR2) are obtained from the germline V gene. V loses 3 bases at its end and J loses 1 base; junction bases beyond the gene matches: 2. From its cysteine to its phenylalanine, the CDR3 spans 15 amino acids. The entry retains the CDR3 DNA only, 45 bases that are in frame from base 1.